What follows are 3 T cell receptor beta chains derived from one specimen sequenced in a study of blood T cell repertoires in COVID-19. This table comes from immunoSEQ multiplex PCR, and its TCRdb copy is limited to in-frame clones, with some not included. The sample includes 300,000 to 400,000 clones, around nine tenths of them seen just once. Sequencing was performed on PBMCs or T cells enriched from blood (not recorded which). The receptors were gathered from a woman in her twenties or thirties with acute COVID-19.

This chain uses TRBV10-3 with TRBJ2-7; 8 nucleotides match TRBD2. There are 16 residues in the CDR3. Germline V gives CDR1 ENHRY, CDR2 SYGVKD. After removal of 2 bases from V and 4 bases from J, the junction contained 10 bases not matched to a gene. The CDR3 DNA follows: TGTGCCATCAGTGAGGGTGAAGAGCGGGGGTCGTACGAGCAGTACTTC. This encodes CAISEGEERGSYEQYF.

This chain uses TRBV4-3 with TRBJ1-2; TRBD1 might be the D (5 bases). The CDR3 runs to 15 residues. Germline CDR1 is LGHNA and CDR2 is YSLEER. The V gene lost 0 bases and the J gene lost 4 bases, with 12 bases spanning the gap. The CDR3 coding sequence is TGCGCCAGCAGCCAAGATCGGGACTGCTTCTATGGCTACACCTTC. This translates into CASSQDRDCFYGYTF.

The chain combines TRBV11-3 with TRBJ2-2, with a weak D call TRBD2 (5 bases). There are 17 residues in the CDR3. The V end was cut by 4 bases, the J end by 0 bases, with 15 bases between. Germline V gene lookup returns CDR1 SGHNT and CDR2 YENEEA. CDR3 sequence: CASSSQRWGANTGELFF. For the CDR3, the DNA is TGTGCCAGCAGCTCACAGCGTTGGGGAGCGAACACCGGGGAGCTGTTTTTT.